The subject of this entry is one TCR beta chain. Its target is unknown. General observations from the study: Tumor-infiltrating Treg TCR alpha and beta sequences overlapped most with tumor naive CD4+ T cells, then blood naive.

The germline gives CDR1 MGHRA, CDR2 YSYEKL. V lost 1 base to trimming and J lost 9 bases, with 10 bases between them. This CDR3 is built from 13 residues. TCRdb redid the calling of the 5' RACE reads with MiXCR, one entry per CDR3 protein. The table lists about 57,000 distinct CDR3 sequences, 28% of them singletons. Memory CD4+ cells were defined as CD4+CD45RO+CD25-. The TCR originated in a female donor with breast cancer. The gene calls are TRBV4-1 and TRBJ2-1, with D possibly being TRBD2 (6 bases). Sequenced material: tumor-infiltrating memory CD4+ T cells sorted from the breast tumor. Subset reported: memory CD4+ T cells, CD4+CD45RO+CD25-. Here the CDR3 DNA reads TGCGCCAGCAGCCAAGTAGGAGGGCTTGAGCAGTTCTTC. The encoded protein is CASSQVGGLEQFF.